The clone carrying this TCR beta chain was found a few times. The data originate from a study of identical twins. TCRdb called the 5' RACE reads again in MiXCR, with one record for every CDR3 protein. The sample lists 200,000 to 300,000 distinct CDR3 sequences; 10% were seen once. Germline V gives CDR1 WNHNN, CDR2 SYGVQD (reference sequence). The CDR3 loop spans 17 amino acids. Trimming took 4 bases from V and 4 from J; bases not matched to a gene: 8. The origin of this receptor is a man between 45 and 60 years old in good health. The sequenced material came from memory T cells sorted from blood. The chain combines TRBV10-1 with TRBJ2-2; 11 bases are shared with TRBD2. The CDR3 bases are TGCGCCAGCAGTGGACTAGCGGGACCCACGGGCACCGGGGAGCTGTTTTTT. As protein: CASSGLAGPTGTGELFF.